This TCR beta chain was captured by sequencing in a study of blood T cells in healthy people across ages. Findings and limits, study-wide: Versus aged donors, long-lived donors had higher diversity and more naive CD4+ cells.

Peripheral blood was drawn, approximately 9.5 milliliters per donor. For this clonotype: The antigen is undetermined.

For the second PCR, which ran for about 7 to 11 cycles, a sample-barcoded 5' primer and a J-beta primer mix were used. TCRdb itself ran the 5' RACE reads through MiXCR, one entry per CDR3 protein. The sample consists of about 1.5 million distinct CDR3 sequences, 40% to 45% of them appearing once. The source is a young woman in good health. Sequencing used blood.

The CDR3 protein is CASSPRDGLNYGYTF. The CDR3, as DNA: TGTGCCAGCAGCCCCCGGGACGGACTCAACTATGGCTACACCTTC. This sequence joins TRBV13 and TRBJ1-2, with D perhaps TRBD1 (5 bases). V gave up 5 bases and J gave up 2 bases, with 15 bases separating them. Germline CDR1 and CDR2: PRHDT and FYEKMQ (reference sequence). The CDR3 length is 15 residues.